These T cell receptor beta chains were read from a single sample in a study of low-dose radiotherapy and immunotherapy resistance in tumors. MiXCR, run by TCRdb on the reads, gives a single entry per CDR3 protein. The sample yields under 35,000 distinct CDR3 sequences, around 50% seen once. Sequencing used PBMCs, obtained after low-dose radiotherapy plus immunotherapy. The receptors originated from a male donor with gallbladder cancer. Each CDR3 is given with its conserved first and last residue. D genes are given only for firm matches. Expanded clones are given a class, and other clones once, few, many or no size at all.

D gene	J gene	V gene	clone size	CDR3 DNA	CDR3 protein
NA	TRBJ2-2	TRBV27	NA	TGTGCCAGCCGATACAACGCCCCCGGGGAGCTGTTTTTT	CASRYNAPGELFF
TRBD1	TRBJ2-7	TRBV9	medium-sized	TGTGCCAGCAGCATAACACCGGGACAGTCCTACGAGCAGTACTTC	CASSITPGQSYEQYF
NA	TRBJ2-3	TRBV2	NA	TGTGCCAGCAGTGAAGATGGGGAATGGACAGATACGCAGTATTTT	CASSEDGEWTDTQYF
TRBD1	TRBJ1-2	TRBV7-2	many	TGTGCCAGCAGCTTATATATCGGACAGGGAAGTAATGGCTACACCTTC	CASSLYIGQGSNGYTF
NA	TRBJ2-2	TRBV9	many	TGTGCCAGCAGCGTAGCGGGGATCGGGGAGCTGTTTTTT	CASSVAGIGELFF
TRBD1	TRBJ2-2	TRBV12-3/TRBV12-4	many	TGTGCCAGCAAAACAGGGGAGATAACCGGGGAGCTGTTTTTT	CASKTGEITGELFF
NA	TRBJ2-5	TRBV7-9	NA	TGTGCCAGCAGCTCACTAGATTACCAGTACTTC	CASSSLDYQYF
NA	TRBJ2-5	TRBV20-1	many	TGCAGTGCTAGAGAAGTAGGACCAACCCAGTACTTC	CSAREVGPTQYF
NA	TRBJ2-1	TRBV15	NA	TGTGCCACCAGCAGAGAAGCGATCCACAATGAGCAGTTCTTC	CATSREAIHNEQFF
NA	TRBJ1-5	TRBV28	medium-sized	TGTGCCAGCAGTCCTCAGGGGCCAAATCAGCCCCAGCATTTT	CASSPQGPNQPQHF
TRBD2	TRBJ2-2	TRBV27	many	TGTGCCAGCAGCCGCTCACTAGCGCCAAACACCGGGGAGCTGTTTTTT	CASSRSLAPNTGELFF
NA	TRBJ2-3	TRBV20-1	many	TGCAGTGCTAGGAGGGGGGGCACAGATACGCAGTATTTT	CSARRGGTDTQYF
TRBD1	TRBJ2-7	TRBV29-1	medium-sized	TGCAGCGTTGACACAGGGGGAAACTACGAGCAGTACTTC	CSVDTGGNYEQYF
TRBD2	TRBJ2-5	TRBV28	NA	TGTGCCAGCAGTGGGACTAGCGGAAAAGAGACCCAGTACTTC	CASSGTSGKETQYF
TRBD2	TRBJ2-2	TRBV2	NA	TGTGCCAGCAACCCCGGACTAGGAGGATTGACCGGGGAGCTGTTTTTT	CASNPGLGGLTGELFF
TRBD2	TRBJ2-1	TRBV12-3/TRBV12-4	many	TGTGCCAGCATCGCCTCCGGGACTAGCATCGTCAATGAGCAGTTCTTC	CASIASGTSIVNEQFF
NA	TRBJ1-6	TRBV5-4	NA	TGTGCCAGCAGCTTGGTGGCAGATAATTCACCCCTCCACTTT	CASSLVADNSPLHF
NA	TRBJ2-5	TRBV6-1	NA	TGTGCCAGCAGTGAAGCGCATCGGGGGGCTAGTCAAGAGACCCAGTACTTC	CASSEAHRGASQETQYF
NA	TRBJ2-7	TRBV20-1	once	TGCAGTGCTAGGGGTATGACAGGCACCTACGAGCAGTACTTC	CSARGMTGTYEQYF
TRBD1	TRBJ2-1	TRBV6-5	few	TGTGCCAGCAGGCGGACAGGGTCGGAGGGGCAGTTCTTC	CASRRTGSEGQFF
TRBD1	TRBJ2-3	TRBV4-2	NA	TGTGCCAGCAGCCAAGGGACAGGGGGCGCGAGGACAGATACGCAGTATTTT	CASSQGTGGARTDTQYF
NA	TRBJ2-1	TRBV23-1	medium-sized	TGCGCCAGCAGTCAATCTGCATGCCCTTCTTGCTCCTACAATGAGCAGTTCTTC	CASSQSACPSCSYNEQFF
NA	TRBJ1-2	TRBV2	NA	TGTGCCAGCAGTTTTGGACAGTACTATGGCTACACCTTC	CASSFGQYYGYTF
TRBD1	TRBJ2-5	TRBV29-1	NA	TGCAGCGTGGTGGGACAGGCCCCCCAGACCCAGTACTTC	CSVVGQAPQTQYF
TRBD1	TRBJ2-4	TRBV12-3/TRBV12-4	many	TGTGCCAGCAGCTTGCCGGGACAGGTGACCAAAAACATTCAGTACTTC	CASSLPGQVTKNIQYF